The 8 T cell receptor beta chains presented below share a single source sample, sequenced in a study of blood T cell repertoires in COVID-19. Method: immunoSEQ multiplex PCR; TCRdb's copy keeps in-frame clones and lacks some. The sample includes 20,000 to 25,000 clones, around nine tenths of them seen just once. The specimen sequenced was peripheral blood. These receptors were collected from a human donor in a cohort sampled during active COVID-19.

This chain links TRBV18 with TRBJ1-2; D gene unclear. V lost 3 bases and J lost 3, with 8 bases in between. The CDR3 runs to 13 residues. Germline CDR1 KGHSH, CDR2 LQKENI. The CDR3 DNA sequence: TGTGCCAGCTCACCCCAAGTAGACTATGGCTACACCTTC. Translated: CASSPQVDYGYTF. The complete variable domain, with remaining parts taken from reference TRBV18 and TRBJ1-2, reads NAGVMQNPRHLVRRRGQEARLRCSPMKGHSHVYWYRQLPEEGLKFMVYLQKENIIDESGMPKERFSAEFPKEGPSILRIQQVVRGDSAAYFCASSPQVDYGYTFGSGTRLTVV.

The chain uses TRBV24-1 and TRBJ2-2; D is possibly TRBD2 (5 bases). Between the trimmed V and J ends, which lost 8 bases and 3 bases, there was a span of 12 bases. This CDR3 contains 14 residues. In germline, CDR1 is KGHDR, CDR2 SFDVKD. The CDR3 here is CATMGNSDTGELFF. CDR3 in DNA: TGTGCCACCATGGGGAATAGCGACACCGGGGAGCTGTTTTTT.

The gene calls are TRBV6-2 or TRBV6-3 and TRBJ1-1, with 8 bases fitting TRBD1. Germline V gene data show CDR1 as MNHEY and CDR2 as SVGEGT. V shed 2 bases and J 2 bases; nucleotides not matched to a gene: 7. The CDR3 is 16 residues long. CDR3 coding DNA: TGTGCCAGCAGTTACGACAGGGGAGGGGTAAACACTGAAGCTTTCTTT. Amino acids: CASSYDRGGVNTEAFF.

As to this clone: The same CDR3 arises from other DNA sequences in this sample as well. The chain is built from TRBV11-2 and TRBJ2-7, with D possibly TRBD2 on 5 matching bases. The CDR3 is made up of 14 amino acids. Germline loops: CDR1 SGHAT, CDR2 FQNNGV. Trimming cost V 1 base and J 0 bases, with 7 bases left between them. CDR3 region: CASSLVRGSYEQYF. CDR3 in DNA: TGTGCCAGCAGCTTAGTACGGGGCTCCTACGAGCAGTACTTC.

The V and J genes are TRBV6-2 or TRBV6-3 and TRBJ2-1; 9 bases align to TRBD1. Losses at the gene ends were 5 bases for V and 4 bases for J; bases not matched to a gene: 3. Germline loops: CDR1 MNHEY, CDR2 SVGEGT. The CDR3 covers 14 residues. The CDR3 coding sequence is TGTGCCAGCAGTGCCGGACAGGGGTACAATGAGCAGTTCTTC. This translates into CASSAGQGYNEQFF.

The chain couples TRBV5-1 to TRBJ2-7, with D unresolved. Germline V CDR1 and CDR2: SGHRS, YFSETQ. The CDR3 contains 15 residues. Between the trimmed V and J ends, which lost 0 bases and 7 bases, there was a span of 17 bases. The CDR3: CASSLERNPSLEQYF. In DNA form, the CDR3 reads TGCGCCAGCAGCTTGGAGCGCAACCCCTCTCTGGAGCAGTACTTC.

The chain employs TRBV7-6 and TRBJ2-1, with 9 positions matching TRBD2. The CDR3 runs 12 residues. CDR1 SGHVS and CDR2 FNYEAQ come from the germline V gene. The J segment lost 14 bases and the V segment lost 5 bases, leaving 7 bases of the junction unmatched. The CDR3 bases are TGTGCCAGCAGCCAAGGGACTAGCTCCGAGTTCTTC. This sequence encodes CASSQGTSSEFF.

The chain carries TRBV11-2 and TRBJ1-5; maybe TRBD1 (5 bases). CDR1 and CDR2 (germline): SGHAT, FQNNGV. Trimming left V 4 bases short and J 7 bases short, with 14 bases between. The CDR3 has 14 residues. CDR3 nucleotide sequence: TGTGCCAGCAGCTCACAGGCGGGAAGGCAGCCCCAGCATTTT. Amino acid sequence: CASSSQAGRQPQHF.